A single TCR beta chain is shown here with its context. Its target antigen remains unknown. Base qualities are not recorded, but no much larger clone differs from it by a single base. This sample is drawn from a study of chemoradiotherapy in HPV16-positive cancers (dated by TCRdb to between 2021 and 2022). For the study in its entirety: Candidate HPV-specific T-cell clones and common TCR motifs were defined by functional T-cell assays performed on cells from a couple of HPV16-positive patients. The study set out to ask whether T-cell immunity against the HPV oncoproteins E6 and E7 changes over the course of chemoradiotherapy and whether that immunity affects survival. The candidate HPV-specific TCRs and motifs were then tracked in TCR repertoires from over 80 patients with HPV-related cancers.

The library was obtained by the immunoSEQ multiplex PCR assay. Entries here come from immuneACCESS through TCRdb and include only in-frame sequences with V and J called. Some clones fail to appear in such tables; in the studies checked, an unresolved V gene covers under half of the shortfall, and the cause of the remainder is unknown. This sample has around 30,000 clones in its table, and approximately 89% of those were observed once. The ten top clones hold approximately 5% of the sample. Repertoires were sampled repeatedly over the course of chemoradiotherapy, so clonal expansion could be followed in the tumor microenvironment. Overall study results and their limits: In HPV16-positive patients, expansion of HPV-responsive T cells during chemoradiotherapy was associated with improved recurrence-free survival. Expansion of candidate HPV-specific clones and E7-related TCR motifs was observed in the tumor microenvironment during treatment, whereas no such expansion was observed for non-HPV-specific T cells. Only two HPV16-positive patients were used to derive the functional definition of HPV-specific T cells, and the survival association was reported for HPV16-positive patients.

Via the germline V gene, CDR1 is ENHRY and CDR2 SYGVKD. Measured from the cysteine to the phenylalanine, the CDR3 is 12 residues long. Kept here is only the CDR3 DNA, which spans 36 bases and is read in frame from base 1. V loses 6 bases at its end and J loses 3 bases; junction bases beyond the gene matches: 0. This specimen was blood, taken from a patient who underwent chemoradiotherapy. The V and J segments used are TRBV10-3 and TRBJ1-1; 8 bases in between match TRBD1. This TCR derives from a human donor with HPV-associated anogenital cancer. The CDR3 has the sequence CAIRQGDTEAFF. The nucleotide sequence is given as TGTGCCATCAGACAGGGGGACACTGAAGCTTTCTTT.